These T cell receptor beta chains were read from a single sample in a study of OX40 agonist ivuxolimab in advanced cancers. Data came from immunoSEQ multiplex PCR; TCRdb stores just in-frame clones and leaves some out. The sample carries tens of thousands of clones, 87% recorded once. The material was CD4+ or CD8+ T cells sorted from blood, obtained in a trial of the OX40 agonist ivuxolimab. Every receptor here comes from an adult with an advanced solid tumor such as melanoma, head and neck, liver or kidney cancer. Each CDR3 is given with its conserved first and last residue. The order of the fields is J gene, V gene, D gene, clone size, CDR3 DNA, CDR3 protein. A D gene is named only where the DNA matches it firmly. Size values are once, few and many counts, or a class for expanded clones, and some rows have none.

TRBJ1-2,TRBV2,.,.,TGTGCCAGCAGTGAAAGCGGGGGACATGGCTACACCTTC,CASSESGGHGYTF
TRBJ1-3,TRBV7-2,.,once,TGTGCCAGCAGCTTAGCAAACAGGGTTGTTGCTGGAAACACCATATATTTT,CASSLANRVVAGNTIYF
TRBJ1-1,TRBV11-3,.,.,TGTGCCAGCAGCTTAGTTAGGGGGACTGAAGCTTTCTTT,CASSLVRGTEAFF
TRBJ2-1,TRBV29-1,.,.,TGCAGCGACTGGGACGGCCTTCCTGGGAATGAGCAGTTCTTC,CSDWDGLPGNEQFF
TRBJ1-2,TRBV6-5,TRBD1,.,TGTGCCAGCAGTTATCAGGGGGCGGGCTATGGCTACACCTTC,CASSYQGAGYGYTF
TRBJ2-5,TRBV7-2,.,.,TGTGCCAGCAGCTTACCCCACTTCCAAGGGGCCCAGTACTTC,CASSLPHFQGAQYF
TRBJ1-3,TRBV6-5,.,.,TGTGCCACCCTCTTGGACACCTCTGGAAACACCATATATTTT,CATLLDTSGNTIYF
TRBJ1-1,TRBV10-2,.,.,TGCGCCAGCAGTGAGTCCTTAAACACTGAAGCTTTCTTT,CASSESLNTEAFF
TRBJ2-7,TRBV5-4,TRBD2,.,TGTGCCAGCAGCTTGGAGCGGGGCTCCTACGAGCAGTACTTC,CASSLERGSYEQYF
TRBJ1-6,TRBV19,.,.,TGTGCCAGCCAGACAAACGGGGGGGGAAATTCACCCCTCCACTTT,CASQTNGGGNSPLHF
TRBJ2-5,TRBV28,.,.,TGTGCCAGCAGTCCTCAACTCGGGAAGGGGACCCTCCAAGAGACCCAGTACTTC,CASSPQLGKGTLQETQYF
TRBJ1-5,TRBV7-2,TRBD1,.,TGTGCCAGCAGCTTAGTTAGACAGGGCCCCACGCCCCAGCATTTT,CASSLVRQGPTPQHF
TRBJ2-2,TRBV5-1,TRBD2,.,TGCGCCAGCAGCTTGGGGGGACTAGCGGTAAACACCGGGGAGCTGTTTTTT,CASSLGGLAVNTGELFF
TRBJ2-1,TRBV4-3,TRBD2,once,TGCGCCAGCAGCCAAGGGGATAGACTAGCGGCCTACAATGAGCAGTTCTTC,CASSQGDRLAAYNEQFF
TRBJ2-5,TRBV7-2,TRBD1,.,TGTGCCAGCACCCTACCGGGACAGGGGGGTTTAGAGACCCAGTACTTC,CASTLPGQGGLETQYF
TRBJ1-1,TRBV5-8,.,.,TGTGCCAGCAGCTTGGATGTGAACACTGAAGCTTTCTTT,CASSLDVNTEAFF
TRBJ1-2,TRBV5-1,TRBD1,once,TGCGCCAGCAGCTCGGGACAGCCCTATGGCTACACCTTC,CASSSGQPYGYTF
TRBJ2-3,TRBV18,.,.,TGTGCCAGCTCACTAATCGGGGGACCCACAGATACGCAGTATTTT,CASSLIGGPTDTQYF
TRBJ1-4,TRBV2,.,.,TGTGCCAGCAGTGATTTTGGGGCTCCAAATGAAAAACTGTTTTTT,CASSDFGAPNEKLFF
TRBJ1-5,TRBV19,TRBD1,.,TGTGCCAGTAGTCCAGTGGGGACAGCTTATCAGCCCCAGCATTTT,CASSPVGTAYQPQHF